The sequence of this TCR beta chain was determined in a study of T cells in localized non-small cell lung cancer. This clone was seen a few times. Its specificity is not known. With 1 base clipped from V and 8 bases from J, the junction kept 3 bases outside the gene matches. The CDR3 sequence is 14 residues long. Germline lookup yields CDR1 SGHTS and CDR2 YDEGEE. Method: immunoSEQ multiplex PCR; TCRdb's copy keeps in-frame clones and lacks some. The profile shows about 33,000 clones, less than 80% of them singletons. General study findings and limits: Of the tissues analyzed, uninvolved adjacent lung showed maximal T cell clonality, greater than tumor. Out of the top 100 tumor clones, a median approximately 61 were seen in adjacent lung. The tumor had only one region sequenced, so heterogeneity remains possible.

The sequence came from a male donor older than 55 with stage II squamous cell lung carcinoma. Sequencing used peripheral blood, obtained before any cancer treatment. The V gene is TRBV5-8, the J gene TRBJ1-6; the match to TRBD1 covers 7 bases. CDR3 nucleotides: TGTGCCAGCAGCTTGACAGGGGCCGATTCACCCCTCCACTTT. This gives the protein CASSLTGADSPLHF.